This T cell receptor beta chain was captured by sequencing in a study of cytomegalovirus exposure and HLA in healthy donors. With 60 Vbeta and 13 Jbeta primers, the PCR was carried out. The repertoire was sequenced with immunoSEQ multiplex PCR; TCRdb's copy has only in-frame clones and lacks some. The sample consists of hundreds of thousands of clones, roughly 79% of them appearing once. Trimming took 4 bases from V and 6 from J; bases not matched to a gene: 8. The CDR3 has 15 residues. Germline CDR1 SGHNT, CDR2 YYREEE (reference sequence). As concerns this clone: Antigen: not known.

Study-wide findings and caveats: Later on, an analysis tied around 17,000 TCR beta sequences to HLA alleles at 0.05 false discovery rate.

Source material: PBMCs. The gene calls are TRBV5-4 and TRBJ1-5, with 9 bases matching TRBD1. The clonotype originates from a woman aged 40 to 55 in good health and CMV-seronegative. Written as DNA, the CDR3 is TGTGCCAGCAGCGCCCGGGACAGGGACGGTCAGCCCCAGCATTTT. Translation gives CASSARDRDGQPQHF.